One T cell receptor beta chain is described in this entry. This entry belongs to a study of beta chain features in type 1 diabetes. About the study: Researchers looked at fewer than 120,000,000 sorted cells across all samples.

The CDR3 length is 14 residues. Between the trimmed V and J ends, which lost 0 bases and 4 bases, there was a span of 10 bases. Germline V gene data show CDR1 as SGHRS and CDR2 as YFSETQ. cDNA synthesis used the whole RNA isolate, giving expressed TCRB sequences. Profiling relied on immunoSEQ multiplex PCR, and the TCRdb table lists in-frame clones only, not all of them. The sample holds about 330,000 clones; more than 9.5% are singletons and the top ten take roughly 0.014%. Specimen: naive CD4+ T cells from blood. This chain links TRBV5-1 with TRBJ1-2; no clear D gene. The sequence derives from a woman aged 25 to 45 in good health. The CDR3 sequence is CASSLDRGAYGYTF. The CDR3, as DNA: TGCGCCAGCAGCTTGGACCGGGGAGCCTATGGCTACACCTTC.